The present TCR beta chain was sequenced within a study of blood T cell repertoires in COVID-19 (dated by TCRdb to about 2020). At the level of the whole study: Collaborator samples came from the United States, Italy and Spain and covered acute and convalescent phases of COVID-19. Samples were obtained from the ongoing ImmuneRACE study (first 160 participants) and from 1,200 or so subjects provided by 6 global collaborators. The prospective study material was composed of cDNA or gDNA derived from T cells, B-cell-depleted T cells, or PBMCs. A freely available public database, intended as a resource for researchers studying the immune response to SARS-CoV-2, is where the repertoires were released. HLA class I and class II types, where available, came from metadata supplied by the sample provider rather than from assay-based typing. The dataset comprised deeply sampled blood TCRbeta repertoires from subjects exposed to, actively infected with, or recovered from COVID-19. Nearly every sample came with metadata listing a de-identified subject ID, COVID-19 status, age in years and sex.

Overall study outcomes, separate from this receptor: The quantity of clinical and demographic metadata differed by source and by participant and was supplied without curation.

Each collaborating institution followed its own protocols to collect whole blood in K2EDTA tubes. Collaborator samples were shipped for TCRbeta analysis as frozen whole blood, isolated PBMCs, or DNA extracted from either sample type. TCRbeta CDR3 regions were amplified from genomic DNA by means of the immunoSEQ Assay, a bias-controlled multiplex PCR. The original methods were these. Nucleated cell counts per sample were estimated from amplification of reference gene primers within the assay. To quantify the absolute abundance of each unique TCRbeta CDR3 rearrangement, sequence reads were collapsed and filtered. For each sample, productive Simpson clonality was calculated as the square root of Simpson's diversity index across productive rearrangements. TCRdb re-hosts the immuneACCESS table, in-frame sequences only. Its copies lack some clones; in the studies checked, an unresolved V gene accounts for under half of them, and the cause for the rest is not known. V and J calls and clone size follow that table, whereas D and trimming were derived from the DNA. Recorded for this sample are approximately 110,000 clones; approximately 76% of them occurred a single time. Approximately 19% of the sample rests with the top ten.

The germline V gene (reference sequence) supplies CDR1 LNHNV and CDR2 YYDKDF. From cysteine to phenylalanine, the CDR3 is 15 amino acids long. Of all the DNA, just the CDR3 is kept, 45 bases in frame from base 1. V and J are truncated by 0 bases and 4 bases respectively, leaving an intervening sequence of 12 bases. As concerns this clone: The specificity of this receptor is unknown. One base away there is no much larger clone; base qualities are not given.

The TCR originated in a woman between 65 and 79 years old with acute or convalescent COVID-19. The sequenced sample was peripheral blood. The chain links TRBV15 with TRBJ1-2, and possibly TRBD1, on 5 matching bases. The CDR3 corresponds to CATSREGRGGYGYTF. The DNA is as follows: TGTGCCACCAGCAGAGAGGGGAGGGGAGGCTATGGCTACACCTTC.